This T cell receptor (beta chain) comes out of a study of blood T cell repertoires in COVID-19. Study-level information: The United States, Italy and Spain provided the acute and convalescent COVID-19 samples. PBMCs, B-cell-depleted T cells, or T cells were the source of the cDNA or gDNA that made up the material.

In the authors' workflow: Amplification from reference gene primers served as the basis for estimated nucleated cell counts. Sequencing was performed with immunoSEQ multiplex PCR; in TCRdb, only in-frame clones are kept and a portion is missing. D and trimming were read from the DNA, whereas the V and J calls and clone size are those reported in that table. The sample has around 110,000 clones, roughly 83% seen once. CDR3 length equals 15 residues. Germline-derived CDR1 and CDR2 are SGHRS and YFSETQ. Trimming removed 0 bases at V and 1 base at J, with 10 bases between. The source is a man aged 25-40 years with acute or convalescent COVID-19. The sample comprised peripheral blood. V and J are TRBV5-1 and TRBJ1-2, with a weak D call TRBD1 (6 bases). The CDR3 region is CASSLVAGDNYGYTF. The CDR3 nucleotides read TGCGCCAGCAGCTTGGTGGCAGGGGATAACTATGGCTACACCTTC.